This record concerns one T cell receptor (beta chain) sequence. Its cognate antigen is unknown. Original methodology: Junction-only immunoSEQ sequences carried no quality scores, so filtering differed. Profiled with immunoSEQ multiplex PCR; TCRdb holds only in-frame clones, not every one. V and J calls and clone size are those listed in that table; D and trimming were worked out from the DNA. Here the sample spans over 2 million clones, roughly 95% being singletons. Donors, healthy HIV-negative adults, lacked recent acute infections or vaccinations. This specimen comes from a study of shared clonotypes between healthy human individuals. Broader study findings: Enrolling few donors narrowed the genetic and exposure-history diversity that was represented. With several donors compared, 4% to 5% of naive CD4 clonotypes were shared.

The length of the CDR3 is 16 residues. With 0 bases removed from V and 1 base from J, the gap between germline ends came to 13 bases. Germline V CDR1 and CDR2: MGHRA, YSYEKL. The rearrangement uses TRBV4-1 and TRBJ2-7; D is perhaps TRBD1 (5 bases). This TCR came from a young man in good health. Sequencing used naive CD4+ T cells sorted from blood. Indicated subset: CD45RA+ positively selected. The CDR3 coding sequence is TGCGCCAGCAGCCAAGATAGTAGGGGATATTCCTACGAGCAGTACTTC. Protein sequence: CASSQDSRGYSYEQYF.